The entry that follows covers one TCR beta chain sequence. What it recognizes is unknown. The data stem from a study of shared clonotypes between healthy human individuals. Study results and caveats: What limited the represented genetic and exposure-history diversity was the small number of donors. Investigators expected sequencing depth to affect clonotype sharing among donors. Naive subsets usually exceeded memory subsets in estimated richness.

CD45RO-negative, CCR7-positively selected cells formed the naive CD8 fraction, excluding terminally differentiated effector memory CD45RA+ cells. Recent acute infections and vaccinations were absent in the healthy HIV-negative adult donors. Germline V gene sequence: CDR1 MNHEY, CDR2 SMNVEV (reference sequence). V lost 4 bases and J 10 bases, leaving 13 bases between the germline ends. The CDR3 is 12 amino acids. Sequenced by immunoSEQ multiplex PCR; TCRdb stores in-frame clones only, minus some. The sample lists about 2 million clones, about 95% occurring once. Sequenced: naive CD8+ T cells sorted from blood. This sequence originates from a man aged 18 to 29 in good health. The chain is built from TRBV27 and TRBJ1-2; the D gene is possibly TRBD1 (6 bases). CDR3 loop: CASSSIGGDYTF. The CDR3 DNA reads as TGTGCCAGCAGTTCAATAGGGGGTGACTACACCTTC.